Given below is one T cell receptor beta chain in context. Antigen unknown. Germline-derived CDR1 and CDR2 are SGHTA and FQGTGA. The V end was cut by 5 bases, the J end by 5 bases, with 11 bases between. The CDR3 covers 13 residues. The source of the sample is a study of OX40 agonist ivuxolimab in advanced cancers. Study-level results: Among the lowest levels of clonal expansion were found in partial responders at 0.1-3.0 mg/kg.

Measured with immunoSEQ multiplex PCR; TCRdb has only the in-frame clones, and not every one. In the table there are under 50,000 clones, 75% to 90% of which are singletons. The V call is TRBV7-3, the J call TRBJ2-3; D ambiguous. Specimen: CD4+ or CD8+ T cells sorted from blood, collected in a trial of the OX40 agonist ivuxolimab. This TCR derives from an adult with an advanced solid tumor such as melanoma, head and neck, liver or kidney cancer. CDR3 bases: TGTGCCAGCAGCATAAGCCGGAGAGATACGCAGTATTTT. The encoded protein is CASSISRRDTQYF.